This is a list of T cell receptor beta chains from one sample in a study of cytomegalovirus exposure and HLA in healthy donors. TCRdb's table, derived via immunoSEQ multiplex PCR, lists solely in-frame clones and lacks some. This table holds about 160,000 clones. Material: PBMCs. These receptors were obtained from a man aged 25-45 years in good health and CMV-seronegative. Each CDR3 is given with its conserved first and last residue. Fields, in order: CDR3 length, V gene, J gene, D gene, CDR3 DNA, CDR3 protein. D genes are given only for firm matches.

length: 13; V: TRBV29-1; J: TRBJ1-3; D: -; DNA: TGCAGCGTTGTGAAGGGGGCTGGAAACACCATATATTTT; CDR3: CSVVKGAGNTIYF
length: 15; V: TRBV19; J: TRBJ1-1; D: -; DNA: TGTGCCAGTAGTATAGGCCTCGGGTGGAGCACTGAAGCTTTCTTT; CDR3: CASSIGLGWSTEAFF
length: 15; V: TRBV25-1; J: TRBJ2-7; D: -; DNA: TGTGCCAGCAGTGAATCCGGGGGAGGTAAGGAAGAGCAGTACTTC; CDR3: CASSESGGGKEEQYF
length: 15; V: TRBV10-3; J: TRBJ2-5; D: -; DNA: TGTGCCACCGCCAGCTTACAGGGACGGCAAGAGACCCAGTACTTC; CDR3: CATASLQGRQETQYF
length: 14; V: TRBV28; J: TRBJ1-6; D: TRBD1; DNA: TGTGCCTTTCGGGACAGGGAGTTAAATTCACCCCTCCACTTT; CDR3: CAFRDRELNSPLHF
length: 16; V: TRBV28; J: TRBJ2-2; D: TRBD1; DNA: TGTGCCAGCAGTTTATTAGGACAGGCGAACACCGGGGAGCTGTTTTTT; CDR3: CASSLLGQANTGELFF
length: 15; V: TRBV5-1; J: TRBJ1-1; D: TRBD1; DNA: TGCGCCAGCAGCTTGAGGCTGGAACAGGGGGCTGAAGCTTTCTTT; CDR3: CASSLRLEQGAEAFF
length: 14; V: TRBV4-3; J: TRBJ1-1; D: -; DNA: TGCGCCAGCAGCCAACTGGGGGCTATGAGTGAAGCTTTCTTT; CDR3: CASSQLGAMSEAFF
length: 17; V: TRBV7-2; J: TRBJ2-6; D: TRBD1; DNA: TGTGCCAGCAGCTTGGGACAGGGAAGCTCTGGGGCCAACGTCCTGACTTTC; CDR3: CASSLGQGSSGANVLTF
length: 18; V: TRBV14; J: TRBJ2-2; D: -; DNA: TGTGCCAGCAGCCAAGATTTAGGGACATATGCGAACACCGGGGAGCTGTTTTTT; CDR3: CASSQDLGTYANTGELFF
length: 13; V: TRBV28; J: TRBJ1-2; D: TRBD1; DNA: TGTGCCAGCAGAACCACAGGGGACTATGGCTACACCTTC; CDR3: CASRTTGDYGYTF
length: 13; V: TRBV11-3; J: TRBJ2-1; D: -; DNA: TGTGCCAGCAGTTTCGCGGGCTACAATGAGCAGTTCTTC; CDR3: CASSFAGYNEQFF
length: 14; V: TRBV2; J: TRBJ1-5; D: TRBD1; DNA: TGTGCCAGCAGAGGGACAGGGGCTAGCCAGCCCCAGCATTTT; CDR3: CASRGTGASQPQHF
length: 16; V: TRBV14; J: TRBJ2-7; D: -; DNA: TGTGCCAGCAGTCGTGGTTTGGAGACAGGTAGCTACGAGCAGTACTTC; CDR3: CASSRGLETGSYEQYF
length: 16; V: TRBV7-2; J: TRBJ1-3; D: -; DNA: TGTGCCAGCAGCTTAGACCGGTCCTCCTCTGGAAACACCATATATTTT; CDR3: CASSLDRSSSGNTIYF
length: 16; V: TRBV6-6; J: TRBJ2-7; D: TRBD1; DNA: TGTGCCAGCAGTTACCGCCGGGACAGGGTAACCTACGAGCAGTACTTC; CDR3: CASSYRRDRVTYEQYF
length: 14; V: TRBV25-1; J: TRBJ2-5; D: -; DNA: TGTGCCAGCAGTGACGGCCCCACAGGGGAGACCCAGTACTTC; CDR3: CASSDGPTGETQYF
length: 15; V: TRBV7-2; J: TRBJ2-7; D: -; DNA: TGTGCCAGCAGCTTAGCGGCTAGAGTACCCTACGAGCAGTACTTC; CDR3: CASSLAARVPYEQYF
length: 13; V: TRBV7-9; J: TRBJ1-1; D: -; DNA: TGTGCCAGCAGCTTGGTACCCGGCACTGAAGCTTTCTTT; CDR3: CASSLVPGTEAFF
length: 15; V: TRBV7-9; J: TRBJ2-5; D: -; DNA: TGTGCCAGCAGCTTAGCTGGGACTTATCAAGAGACCCAGTACTTC; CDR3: CASSLAGTYQETQYF
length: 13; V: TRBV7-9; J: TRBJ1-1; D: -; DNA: TGTGCCAGCAGCTTCGCAGGGAACACTGAAGCTTTCTTT; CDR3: CASSFAGNTEAFF
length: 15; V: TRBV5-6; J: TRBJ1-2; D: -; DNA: TGTGCCAGCAGCCCTCTCCGGATTGTACTAAGCGGCTACACCTTC; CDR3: CASSPLRIVLSGYTF